This is a list of T cell receptor beta chains from one sample in a study of radiation and T cells in renal cell carcinoma. The data were produced by immunoSEQ multiplex PCR, yet TCRdb's version contains in-frame clones alone and is incomplete. The profile shows 140,000 or so clones, about 88% of them singletons. The material sequenced was blood, taken from a patient whose treatment included radiotherapy and nephrectomy. Every receptor here comes from a woman in her forties or fifties with renal cell carcinoma. Both conserved end residues are part of each CDR3. Fields, in order: clone size, D gene, V gene, J gene, CDR3 DNA, CDR3 protein. The D gene is left open where the match is weak. Not all rows give a size; the values are once, few, many and, for expanded clones, a class.

>NA|NA|TRBV19|TRBJ1-1
TGTGCCAGTAGTCAACCGGGACGGATGAACACTGAAGCTTTCTTT
CASSQPGRMNTEAFF
>NA|TRBD1|TRBV9|TRBJ1-4
TGTGCCAGCAGCGTAGGGACAGGGGGAACTAATGAAAAACTGTTTTTT
CASSVGTGGTNEKLFF
>NA|NA|TRBV4-1|TRBJ1-1
TGCGCCAGCAGCCACCCGCATTTGAACACTGAAGCTTTCTTT
CASSHPHLNTEAFF
>NA|TRBD1|TRBV11-1|TRBJ1-3
TGTGCCAGCAGCTCAACAGGGGGCAACGGAAACACCATATATTTT
CASSSTGGNGNTIYF
>NA|NA|TRBV11-2|TRBJ1-5
TGTGCCAGCAGCTTAGTAGGAGGGGGTAATCAGCCCCAGCATTTT
CASSLVGGGNQPQHF
>NA|NA|TRBV6-5|TRBJ1-1
TGTGCCAGCAGTTACGCAGGGAAAATTGAAGCTTTCTTT
CASSYAGKIEAFF
>NA|NA|TRBV18|TRBJ2-3
TGTGCCAGCTCACCACGGCGGGACCCCACAGATACGCAGTATTTT
CASSPRRDPTDTQYF
>NA|TRBD2|TRBV4-3|TRBJ2-1
TGCGCCAGCAGCCAATCTAGCGGGGTGAGCTCCTACAATGAGCAGTTCTTC
CASSQSSGVSSYNEQFF
>NA|NA|TRBV7-9|TRBJ2-1
TGTGCCAGCAGCCCTTATGGGGGGGGCGAAGGTGAGCAGTTCTTC
CASSPYGGGEGEQFF
>NA|NA|TRBV2|TRBJ1-2
TGTGCCAGCAGTGTAGAGGGAATTGGCTACACCTTC
CASSVEGIGYTF
>NA|TRBD1|TRBV5-4|TRBJ2-2
TGTGCCAGCACCCGGACAGGGAACACCGGGGAGCTGTTTTTT
CASTRTGNTGELFF
>NA|NA|TRBV5-6|TRBJ2-5
TGTGCCAGCAGCTCCGGGCCGGTAGAGACCCAGTACTTC
CASSSGPVETQYF
>NA|TRBD2|TRBV5-1|TRBJ2-7
TGCGCCAGCAGCTTGGCGCTAGCGGTCTCCGAGCAGTACTTC
CASSLALAVSEQYF
>few|NA|TRBV19|TRBJ1-2
TGTGCCAGTAGTGTACAGGGATATGGCTACACCTTC
CASSVQGYGYTF
>NA|TRBD2|TRBV11-2|TRBJ2-7
TGTGCCAGCAGCCTATCTAGCGGGGGGACCTACGAGCAGTACTTC
CASSLSSGGTYEQYF
>NA|NA|TRBV18|TRBJ2-1
TGTGCCAGCTCATCCTCGGGTCACCGCGGGGATGAGCAGTTCTTC
CASSSSGHRGDEQFF
>few|NA|TRBV11-2|TRBJ1-3
TGTGCCAGCAGCTTAGGGGTATCTTACTCTGGAAACACCATATATTTT
CASSLGVSYSGNTIYF